The rows below give T cell receptor beta chains drawn from one sample of a study of blood T cell repertoires in COVID-19. Here immunoSEQ multiplex PCR was the method, and the copy in TCRdb shows in-frame clones only, minus some. The table has some 200,000 clones, approximately 85% seen once. Sequencing used peripheral blood. These receptor sequences come from a woman aged 55-70 years with acute or convalescent COVID-19. Both conserved end residues are part of each CDR3. A D gene is named only where the DNA matches it firmly. Some rows mark clone size as missing; the rest say once, few, many or name a class of expanded clone.

V gene	J gene	D gene	clone size	CDR3 DNA	CDR3 protein
TRBV9	TRBJ2-2	TRBD1	-	TGTGCCAGCAGCCCAGGGACAGGGAACACCGGGGAGCTGTTTTTT	CASSPGTGNTGELFF
TRBV5-1	TRBJ1-1	-	-	TGCGCCAGCAGCTTGTGGACAGCCGGGGGGCCACTCATGAACACTGAAGCTTTCTTT	CASSLWTAGGPLMNTEAFF
TRBV4-1	TRBJ1-1	-	-	TGCGCCAGCAGCCAAGATGAGGTGGGTCCTGAAGCTTTCTTT	CASSQDEVGPEAFF
TRBV30	TRBJ2-1	-	-	TGTGCCTGGAGTGTAATTACAGGGTCCTACAATGAGCAGTTCTTC	CAWSVITGSYNEQFF
TRBV19	TRBJ2-2	TRBD2	-	TGTGCCAGTAGTACCTCTCCGGGACTAGCTGTTCCAGGGGAGCTGTTTTTT	CASSTSPGLAVPGELFF
TRBV5-1	TRBJ2-1	-	-	TGCGCCAGCAGCTTGGGATTTGGGGACACGTACAATGAGCAGTTCTTC	CASSLGFGDTYNEQFF
TRBV12-3/TRBV12-4	TRBJ2-3	-	-	TGTGCCAGCACCGTAACCAGGGGAGATACGCAGTATTTT	CASTVTRGDTQYF
TRBV3-1/TRBV3-2	TRBJ2-4	-	-	TGTGCCAGCAGCCAAGCAGGTACAATTCAGTACTTC	CASSQAGTIQYF
TRBV5-1	TRBJ1-2	-	-	TGCGCCAGCAGCTTGGGAGGAGCCTATGGCTACACCTTC	CASSLGGAYGYTF
TRBV7-2	TRBJ2-1	-	-	TGTGCCAGCACCCGCATCCCCTTAGTCAATGAGCAGTTCTTC	CASTRIPLVNEQFF
TRBV7-9	TRBJ2-2	TRBD1	-	TGTGCCAGCAGCGTACAGGGGACGACCGGGGAGCTGTTTTTT	CASSVQGTTGELFF
TRBV19	TRBJ1-1	-	-	TGTGCCAGTAGTGGGCAGGTCAACACTGAAGCTTTCTTT	CASSGQVNTEAFF
TRBV2	TRBJ1-1	TRBD1	-	TGTGCCAGCAGTGGTCCCGGGACAGGCGCCTCGAACACTGAAGCTTTCTTT	CASSGPGTGASNTEAFF
TRBV30	TRBJ2-7	TRBD2	-	TGTGCCTGGAACCCTCCCGGGACTAGTTTCTACGAGCAGTACTTC	CAWNPPGTSFYEQYF
TRBV7-3	TRBJ2-1	-	-	TGTGCCAGCAGCCCTCCCTACTCAAATGAGCAGTTCTTC	CASSPPYSNEQFF
TRBV27	TRBJ2-2	TRBD1	few	TGTGCCAGCAGCCAGACAGGGGTCACCGGGGAGCTGTTTTTT	CASSQTGVTGELFF
TRBV19	TRBJ1-4	-	-	TGTGCCAGTAGTAGCACCGGGACAACGACTAATGAAAAACTGTTTTTT	CASSSTGTTTNEKLFF
TRBV4-2	TRBJ1-2	-	-	TGTGCCAGCAGCCAAGATACAGGGATCGGCTACACCTTC	CASSQDTGIGYTF
TRBV10-1	TRBJ1-1	-	-	TGCGCCAGCAGTGAGAGAGGTGTCACTGAAGCTTTCTTT	CASSERGVTEAFF
TRBV28	TRBJ1-4	TRBD1	-	TGTGCCAGCAGCCCAGGACAGGGAGATATGGAAAAACTGTTTTTT	CASSPGQGDMEKLFF
TRBV7-2	TRBJ1-1	-	-	TGTGCCAGCAGCTTGGGCCACCAGAACACTGAAGCTTTCTTT	CASSLGHQNTEAFF
TRBV7-6	TRBJ2-7	TRBD1	-	TGTGCCAGCAGCGGGGGGACAGGGACATATTCCTACGAGCAGTACTTC	CASSGGTGTYSYEQYF
TRBV11-2	TRBJ1-6	TRBD1	-	TGTGCCAGCAGCCCAGTCGGGACAGGAGGGTATTCACCCCTCCACTTT	CASSPVGTGGYSPLHF
TRBV5-1	TRBJ2-1	-	-	TGCGCCAGCAGGCGGGACGGCAATGAGCAGTTCTTC	CASRRDGNEQFF
TRBV5-1	TRBJ1-6	-	-	TGCGCCAGCAGGGCACAAGACAGAGCTAATTCACCCCTCCACTTT	CASRAQDRANSPLHF
TRBV28	TRBJ2-3	TRBD2	-	TGTGCCAGCAGTCCAGTCCCCTTAGCGGGAGTGGCTGGGGATACGCAGTATTTT	CASSPVPLAGVAGDTQYF
TRBV7-3	TRBJ1-5	-	-	TGTGCCAGCAGCTTAAAAGGAGATCAGCCCCAGCATTTT	CASSLKGDQPQHF
TRBV25-1	TRBJ2-3	TRBD2	-	TGTGCCAGCAGTGCAGGGGTAGCGGGGTTTTTTCGAGCAGATACGCAGTATTTT	CASSAGVAGFFRADTQYF
TRBV3-1/TRBV3-2	TRBJ1-3	-	-	TGTGCCAGCAGCCAAGCCTTTTCGGGGGTCGGAAACACCATATATTTT	CASSQAFSGVGNTIYF
TRBV6-6	TRBJ1-6	-	-	TGTGCCAGCAGCCCGGAGGAGGGGTATTCACCCCTCCACTTT	CASSPEEGYSPLHF
TRBV18	TRBJ1-4	TRBD1	-	TGTGCCAGCTCACCCGAGACAGGGTTCGGAAAACTGTTTTTT	CASSPETGFGKLFF
TRBV5-4	TRBJ2-3	-	-	TGTGCCAGCAGCTTGGCCGCAGGGTCCTCAGATACGCAGTATTTT	CASSLAAGSSDTQYF
TRBV7-3	TRBJ2-7	TRBD2	-	TGTGCCAGCAGCCCCGGCGGGGGGAGATCCTACGAGCAGTACTTC	CASSPGGGRSYEQYF
TRBV5-1	TRBJ2-2	-	few	TGCGCCAGCAGCTTGGGAGCCGCGAACACCGGGGAGCTGTTTTTT	CASSLGAANTGELFF
TRBV28	TRBJ1-2	-	-	TGTGCCAGCAGTTTATCGGGACAATTCTATGGCTACACCTTC	CASSLSGQFYGYTF
TRBV20-1	TRBJ1-2	-	-	TGCAGTGCTAGTGATCCGGGACATACTAACTATGGCTACACCTTC	CSASDPGHTNYGYTF
TRBV28	TRBJ2-7	TRBD2	-	TGTGCCAGCACCAAGGAGGGCGGGAGATCTGCCGAGCAGTACTTC	CASTKEGGRSAEQYF
TRBV27	TRBJ1-1	-	once	TGTGCCAGCAGTTTTCAGGGAGGGACTGAAGCTTTCTTT	CASSFQGGTEAFF
TRBV2	TRBJ2-1	TRBD1	-	TGTGCCAGCAGCTCTGGGACAGGGGTCAATGAGCAGTTCTTC	CASSSGTGVNEQFF
TRBV6-6	TRBJ2-7	TRBD2	-	TGTGCCAGCAGTTACGGCGGGAGGTCCTACGAGCAGTACTTC	CASSYGGRSYEQYF
TRBV11-2	TRBJ1-1	TRBD1	-	TGTGCCAGCAGCTTAACGACAGGGTCATATGAAGCTTTCTTT	CASSLTTGSYEAFF
TRBV5-1	TRBJ1-2	TRBD1	-	TGCGCCAGCAGCTTGGAGGGACAGGGATCATTTGGCTACACCTTC	CASSLEGQGSFGYTF
TRBV9	TRBJ2-4	-	-	TGTGCCAGCAGCGTAGACACTACCAAAAACATTCAGTACTTC	CASSVDTTKNIQYF